This record concerns one TCR beta chain sequence. Its antigen remains unknown. The data were taken from a study of T cell repertoires in cytomegalovirus infection. On the study more broadly: Evidence of both CMV infection and a matching HLA type came from public TCR beta signatures.

TCRdb reprocessed the reads via MiXCR and lists one record per CDR3 protein. The sample holds 200,000 to 300,000 distinct CDR3 sequences; roughly 9.1% are singletons and the top ten take roughly 16%. Regarding the study as a whole: The ex vivo response showed dominance by HLA-C-restricted CMV-specific TCR beta clonotypes. Using cumulative public TCR beta family frequency, the authors identified those who carried CMV together with the relevant HLA.

The receptor was isolated from a human donor in good health (CMV status not recorded). Some clones in this sample may be carry-over from other donors' samples. Sequencing was carried out using PBMCs.

The CDR3 loop is CASTQQLNTEAFF. Here the CDR3 DNA reads TGTGCCAGCACCCAACAGCTGAACACTGAAGCTTTCTTT. V and J are TRBV7-2 and TRBJ1-1; no clear D. With 7 bases removed from V and 0 bases from J, the gap between germline ends came to 9 bases. In germline, CDR1 is SGHTA, CDR2 FQGNSA. The CDR3 length is 13 residues.